This T cell receptor (beta chain) was identified during a study of tumour-infiltrating T cells in Burkitt lymphoma. Study at large: Survival, overall and progression-free, tracked with productive clonality.

This clone has only a few counts. Using immunoSEQ multiplex PCR, the repertoire was profiled, and TCRdb retains in-frame clones only, with some absent. Among 11,000 to 15,000 clones listed, 30% were seen once. Germline loops: CDR1 LGHNA, CDR2 YNFKEQ. V was clipped by 0 bases and J by 2 bases, with 14 bases between them. The CDR3 is 17 residues long. Sequencing was done on a sample of tumor tissue. V and J are TRBV4-2 and TRBJ1-3; D is possibly TRBD1 (6 bases). The receptor comes from a human donor with diffuse large B-cell lymphoma. In DNA form, the CDR3 reads TGTGCCAGCAGCCAAGAACCGGTCAGGGGCGCTGGAAACACCATATATTTT. Encoded protein: CASSQEPVRGAGNTIYF.